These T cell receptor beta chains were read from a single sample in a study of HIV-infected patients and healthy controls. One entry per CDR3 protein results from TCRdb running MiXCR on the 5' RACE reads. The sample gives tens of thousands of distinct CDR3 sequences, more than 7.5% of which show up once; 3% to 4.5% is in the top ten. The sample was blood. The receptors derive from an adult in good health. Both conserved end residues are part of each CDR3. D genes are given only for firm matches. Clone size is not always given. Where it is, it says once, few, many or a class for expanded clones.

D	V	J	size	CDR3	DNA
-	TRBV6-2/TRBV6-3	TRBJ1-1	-	CASSRVNEAFF	TGTGCCAGCAGCAGAGTGAATGAAGCTTTCTTT
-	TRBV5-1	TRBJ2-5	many	CASSSRGSPEETQYF	TGCGCCAGCAGCTCGAGGGGCAGTCCGGAGGAGACCCAGTACTTC
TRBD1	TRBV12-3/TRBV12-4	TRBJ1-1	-	CASSFGQGRFEAFF	TGTGCCAGCAGTTTTGGACAGGGGCGTTTTGAAGCTTTCTTT
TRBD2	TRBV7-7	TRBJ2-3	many	CASSLTGGATDTQYF	TGTGCTAGCAGCTTAACCGGGGGGGCCACAGATACGCAGTATTTT
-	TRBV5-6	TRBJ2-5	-	CASSFGSSLATQYF	TGTGCCAGCAGCTTTGGATCAAGCCTAGCGACCCAGTACTTC
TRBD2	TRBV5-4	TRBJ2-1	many	CASSLGSGGPYNEQFF	TGTGCCAGCAGCTTGGGCAGCGGGGGGCCTTACAATGAGCAGTTCTTC
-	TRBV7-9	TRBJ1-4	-	CASSLFATNEKLFF	TGTGCCAGCAGCTTATTTGCAACTAATGAAAAACTGTTTTTT
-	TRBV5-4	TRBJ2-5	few	CASSSGRETQYF	TGTGCCAGCAGCTCAGGAAGAGAGACCCAGTACTTC
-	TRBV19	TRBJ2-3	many	CASSMLQASTDTQYF	TGTGCCAGTAGTATGTTACAGGCTAGCACAGATACGCAGTATTTT
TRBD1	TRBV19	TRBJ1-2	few	CASSTDRGYYGYTF	TGTGCCAGTAGTACGGACAGGGGCTACTATGGCTACACCTTC
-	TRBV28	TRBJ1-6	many	CASSFGNMNSPLHF	TGTGCCAGCAGTTTTGGGAATATGAATTCACCCCTCCACTTT
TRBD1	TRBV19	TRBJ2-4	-	CASSPRTGGNIQYF	TGTGCCAGTAGTCCCCGGACAGGTGGCAACATTCAGTACTTC
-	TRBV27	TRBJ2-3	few	CASSSYDTQYF	TGTGCCAGCAGTTCTTACGATACGCAGTATTTT
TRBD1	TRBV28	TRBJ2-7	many	CASSSPSGTGTYEQYF	TGTGCCAGCAGTTCACCTTCCGGGACAGGGACTTACGAGCAGTACTTC
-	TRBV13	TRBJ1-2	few	CASSFESLSVGYTF	TGTGCCAGCAGCTTTGAAAGCCTCAGCGTGGGCTACACCTTC
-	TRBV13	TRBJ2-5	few	CASSLEQQETQYF	TGTGCCAGCAGCTTAGAACAGCAAGAGACCCAGTACTTC
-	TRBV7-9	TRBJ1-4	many	CASSLGTGEKLFF	TGTGCCAGCAGCTTGGGCACGGGTGAAAAACTGTTTTTT
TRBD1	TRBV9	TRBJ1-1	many	CASSPGTGGEAFF	TGTGCCAGCAGCCCCGGGACAGGGGGTGAAGCTTTCTTT
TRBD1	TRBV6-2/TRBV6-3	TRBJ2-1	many	CASSLQQGSHEQFF	TGTGCCAGCAGTTTGCAACAGGGGAGCCATGAGCAGTTCTTC